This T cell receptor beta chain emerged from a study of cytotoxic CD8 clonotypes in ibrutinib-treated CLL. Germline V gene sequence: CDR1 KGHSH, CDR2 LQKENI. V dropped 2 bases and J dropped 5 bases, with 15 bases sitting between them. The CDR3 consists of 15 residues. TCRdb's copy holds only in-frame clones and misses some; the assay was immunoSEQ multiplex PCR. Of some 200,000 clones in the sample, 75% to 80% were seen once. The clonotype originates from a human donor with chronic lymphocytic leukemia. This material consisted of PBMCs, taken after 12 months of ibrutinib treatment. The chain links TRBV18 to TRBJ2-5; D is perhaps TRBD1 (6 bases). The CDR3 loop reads CASSPGGPGSETQYF. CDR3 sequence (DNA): TGTGCCAGCTCACCAGGGGGCCCGGGCAGCGAGACCCAGTACTTC.